These 30 T cell receptor beta chains share one sample of origin, sequenced in a study of control samples from healthy donors and cancer patients. Method: immunoSEQ multiplex PCR; TCRdb's copy keeps in-frame clones and lacks some. The sample comprises around 110,000 clones, 88% of which are singletons, and 2.3% rests with the top ten. Sequencing was carried out using blood. The origin of the receptors is a woman between 65 and 79 years old in good health.

V is TRBV27 and J is TRBJ2-7; D remains ambiguous. CDR1 is MNHEY and CDR2 is SMNVEV in the germline V gene (reference sequence). This CDR3 has 13 residues. Trimming left V 2 bases short and J 1 base short, with 6 bases between. The CDR3, as DNA: TGTGCCAGCAGTTTACAGTCATCCTACGAGCAGTACTTC. It yields the protein CASSLQSSYEQYF.

CDR3 sequence: CASSDRVYEQYF. The CDR3 nucleotides are TGTGCCAGCAGTGACAGGGTTTACGAGCAGTACTTC. V usage is TRBV27 and J usage is TRBJ2-7, with 7 bases that match TRBD1. Germline V gene lookup returns CDR1 MNHEY and CDR2 SMNVEV (reference sequence). The CDR3 contains 12 residues. V was clipped by 5 bases and J by 4 bases; unmatched bases: 2.

The rearrangement uses TRBV10-3 and TRBJ1-2; no clear D. V was clipped by 3 bases and J by 0 bases, with 8 bases between them. CDR3 size: 14 residues. Germline loops: CDR1 ENHRY, CDR2 SYGVKD. The CDR3: CAISERAANYGYTF. In DNA, the CDR3 is TGTGCCATCAGTGAACGGGCAGCTAACTATGGCTACACCTTC.

The CDR3, as DNA: TGTGCCACCAGCGCCCTATCAGGGGGCGGGTCTAATGAAAAACTGTTTTTT. The encoded protein is CATSALSGGGSNEKLFF. This rearrangement joins TRBV15 to TRBJ1-4; 8 bases are a match to TRBD1. The germline gives CDR1 LNHNV, CDR2 YYDKDF (reference sequence). V lost 5 bases to trimming and J lost 3 bases; unmatched junction nucleotides: 11. This CDR3 has 17 amino acids.

The rearrangement uses TRBV24-1 and TRBJ2-3; 7 bases match TRBD2. The germline V gene has CDR1 KGHDR and CDR2 SFDVKD. The V gene end was trimmed by 4 bases and the J gene end by 11 bases; junction bases not matched to a gene: 8. The CDR3 loop spans 13 amino acids. CDR3 nucleotide sequence: TGTGCCACCAGTGACAGCCCTAGCGGAGTGCAGTATTTT. Its translation: CATSDSPSGVQYF.

J is TRBJ2-5 and V is TRBV18, with 8 bases fitting TRBD1. Trimming at V came to 5 bases and at J to 4 bases, leaving 3 bases not matched to a gene. The CDR3 has 13 residues. Germline CDR1 is KGHSH and CDR2 is LQKENI. The CDR3 loop is CASSSGGRETQYF. DNA for the CDR3: TGTGCCAGCTCATCAGGGGGCCGAGAGACCCAGTACTTC.

CDR3 loop: CASSQGPDQAFF. The CDR3 nucleotides are TGTGCCAGCAGCCAAGGTCCTGACCAAGCTTTCTTT. V is TRBV4-2 and J is TRBJ1-1; no clear D gene. Trimming took 1 base from V and 9 from J, leaving 9 bases between them. The CDR3 loop spans 12 amino acids. Germline values: CDR1 LGHNA, CDR2 YNFKEQ.

This clone was seen once. This chain connects TRBV5-1 to TRBJ2-7; D gene uncertain. CDR1 and CDR2 (germline): SGHRS, YFSETQ. The CDR3 spans 14 residues. V lost 0 bases and J 0 bases, leaving 7 bases between the germline ends. The CDR3 protein is CASSLGSPSYEQYF. CDR3 in DNA: TGCGCCAGCAGCTTGGGTTCTCCCTCCTACGAGCAGTACTTC.

This clone showed up just once. This chain links TRBV7-8 with TRBJ1-4; no definite D call. This CDR3 spans 14 amino acids. CDR1 is SGHVS and CDR2 is FQNEAQ in the germline V gene. The V end lost 3 bases, the J end lost 7 bases, and 12 bases lay between the germline ends. CDR3 nucleotide sequence: TGTGCCAGCAGCTTGCGGTCTTCGAGTGAAAAACTGTTTTTT. It translates to CASSLRSSSEKLFF.

This chain links TRBV10-3 with TRBJ1-6, with D maybe TRBD1 (6 bases). The CDR3 extends over 15 amino acids. V was pared by 2 bases and J by 7 bases, with 12 bases between. CDR1 is ENHRY, CDR2 SYGVKD, per germline. CDR3 region: CAISEKQGTNSPLHF. The DNA for the CDR3 is TGTGCCATCAGTGAGAAACAGGGTACGAATTCACCCCTCCACTTT.

Only one count was recorded for this clone. The chain combines TRBV5-1 with TRBJ2-3; TRBD2 aligns across 10 bases. The CDR3 consists of 16 residues. Germline V gene data show CDR1 as SGHRS and CDR2 as YFSETQ. The V and J ends lost 7 bases and 2 bases, in that order; junction bases with no gene match: 10. The CDR3 sequence: CASVPVAGGSTDTQYF. The CDR3 DNA follows: TGCGCCAGCGTCCCGGTAGCGGGGGGATCCACAGATACGCAGTATTTT.

The V gene is TRBV18, the J gene TRBJ2-5; 7 bases fit TRBD2. Germline assignment: CDR1 KGHSH and CDR2 LQKENI. V lost 6 bases to trimming and J lost 5 bases; unmatched junction nucleotides: 15. This CDR3 has 16 amino acids. CDR3 in DNA: TGTGCCAGCTCCGCTCTAGCTTCGACTAGCAGCGAGACCCAGTACTTC. Encoded protein: CASSALASTSSETQYF. Full variable domain (missing parts from reference TRBV18 and TRBJ2-5): NAGVMQNPRHLVRRRGQEARLRCSPMKGHSHVYWYRQLPEEGLKFMVYLQKENIIDESGMPKERFSAEFPKEGPSILRIQQVVRGDSAAYFCASSALASTSSETQYFGPGTRLLVL.

This clone was picked up one time. The V call is TRBV10-3, the J call TRBJ1-2; possible D gene TRBD1, 6 bases. The CDR3 has 14 residues. Germline loops: CDR1 ENHRY, CDR2 SYGVKD. V lost 5 bases to trimming and J lost 3 bases, with 13 bases between them. The CDR3: CAISPQGGDYGYTF. The CDR3 nucleotides read TGTGCCATCAGTCCACAGGGAGGAGACTATGGCTACACCTTC.

The V call is TRBV19, the J call TRBJ1-2; the match to TRBD1 covers 12 bases. CDR1 and CDR2 from the germline V gene are LNHDA and SQIVND (reference sequence). This CDR3 has 15 residues. The trim removed 10 bases at V and 4 bases at J, leaving 10 bases unmatched. In DNA form, the CDR3 reads TGTGCCACCTCCGGGACAGGGGGCGCCGGCTATGGCTACACCTTC. Amino acids: CATSGTGGAGYGYTF.

A few counts support this clone. This chain connects TRBV4-1 to TRBJ2-3; D unresolved. The CDR3 consists of 14 residues. In germline, CDR1 is MGHRA, CDR2 YSYEKL. The germline V and J ends were trimmed by 0 bases and 0 bases, with 4 bases remaining between them. The CDR3 spells CASSQDQSTDTQYF. CDR3 nucleotides: TGCGCCAGCAGCCAAGACCAAAGCACAGATACGCAGTATTTT.

The gene calls are TRBV5-6 and TRBJ2-1, with 12 bases that match TRBD2. V shed 4 bases and J 2 bases; nucleotides not matched to a gene: 4. CDR1 is SGHDT and CDR2 is YYEEEE in the germline V gene. The CDR3 is 16 residues long. DNA for the CDR3: TGTGCCAGCAGCCCTCTAGCGGGGGGGCCCTACAATGAGCAGTTCTTC. This sequence encodes CASSPLAGGPYNEQFF. The complete variable domain, with remaining parts taken from reference TRBV5-6 and TRBJ2-1, reads DAGVTQSPTHLIKTRGQQVTLRCSPKSGHDTVSWYQQALGQGPQFIFQYYEEEERQRGNFPDRFSGHQFPNYSSELNVNALLLGDSALYLCASSPLAGGPYNEQFFGPGTRLTVL.

The rearrangement uses TRBV6-5 and TRBJ2-5, with no clear D. With 5 bases removed from V and 2 bases from J, the gap between germline ends came to 3 bases. The germline V gene encodes CDR1 MNHEY and CDR2 SVGAGI. The length of the CDR3 is 11 residues. The CDR3 bases are TGTGCCAGCAGTCTTCAAGAGACCCAGTACTTC. Protein: CASSLQETQYF.

CDR3 residues: CASSLKTGRPPYGYTF. The CDR3 DNA reads TGTGCCAGCAGCTTGAAAACGGGACGGCCACCCTATGGCTACACCTTC. The chain uses TRBV5-8 and TRBJ1-2, with D tentatively TRBD1 (5 bases). The CDR3 is 16 amino acids. V lost 1 base to trimming and J lost 4 bases, with 17 bases between them. Looked up from germline, CDR1 is SGHTS and CDR2 is YDEGEE.

The V and J genes are TRBV10-3 and TRBJ1-6; D ambiguous. Trimming cost V 3 bases and J 9 bases, with 15 bases left between them. The CDR3 has 15 amino acids. CDR1 is ENHRY, CDR2 SYGVKD, per germline. The CDR3 DNA sequence: TGTGCCATCAGTGAATCAGCTCGGGGAGCTTCACCCCTCCACTTT. Its translation is CAISESARGASPLHF.

In regard to this clone: At one end, the junction sequence differs from germline, possibly due to a read error. The rearrangement uses TRBV7-2 and TRBJ2-1, with 11 bases fitting TRBD2. Per the germline V gene, CDR1 is SGHTA and CDR2 is FQGNSA. The CDR3 extends over 15 amino acids. Here the CDR3 DNA reads TGTGCCAGCAGCCTAGCGGGGGGAACTTACAATGAGCAGTTCTTC. It translates to CASSLAGGTYNEQFF.

J is TRBJ1-1 and V is TRBV6-6; D is unclear. The ends were cut back, 0 bases at V and 0 bases at J, with 5 bases in the middle. The germline CDR1 and CDR2 sequences are MNHNY and SVGAGI (reference sequence). This CDR3 has 14 amino acids. In nucleotides, the CDR3 is TGTGCCAGCAGTTACTCGCAGTTGAACACTGAAGCTTTCTTT. Translated, it gives CASSYSQLNTEAFF.

This clone came up once. V gene TRBV5-1 combines with J gene TRBJ1-1; 7 bases fit TRBD1. V dropped 4 bases and J dropped 0; count of bases not matched to a gene: 3. Germline V gene sequence: CDR1 SGHRS, CDR2 YFSETQ. The CDR3 is 14 residues long. The CDR3 DNA is TGCGCCAGCAGCCGGGACAGTATGAACACTGAAGCTTTCTTT. This gives the protein CASSRDSMNTEAFF.

The chain employs TRBV2 and TRBJ1-2, with D possibly TRBD1 on 5 matching bases. The CDR3 totals 13 residues. CDR1 SNHLY and CDR2 FYNNEI come from the germline V gene. Deletions cut 3 bases from V and 8 bases from J, with 13 bases between. For the CDR3, the DNA is TGTGCCAGCAGTGAGTCGGGGGTTCGAGGCTACACCTTC. This gives the protein CASSESGVRGYTF.

The CDR3 loop is CASSRDSNYGYTF. For the CDR3, the DNA is TGTGCCAGCAGCCGGGACAGTAACTATGGCTACACCTTC. The chain is built from TRBV3-1 (or the pseudogene TRBV3-2) and TRBJ1-2, with TRBD1 identical over 7 bases. Trimming at V came to 4 bases and at J to 1 base, leaving 0 bases not matched to a gene. The V gene's germline CDR1 is LGHDT and CDR2 YNNKEL (reference sequence). The CDR3 runs to 13 residues.

The gene calls are TRBV9 and TRBJ2-3, with D unclear. This CDR3 comprises 15 residues. Germline V gives CDR1 SGDLS, CDR2 YYNGEE. Trimming left V 1 base short and J 0 bases short, with 9 bases between. In DNA form, the CDR3 reads TGTGCCAGCAGCGTAATGTCTGCTAGCACAGATACGCAGTATTTT. Translating it yields CASSVMSASTDTQYF.

V is TRBV27 and J is TRBJ1-5; maybe TRBD1 (5 bases). The V end was cut by 6 bases, the J end by 7 bases, with 25 bases between. There are 17 residues in the CDR3. Per germline, CDR1 MNHEY and CDR2 SMNVEV (reference sequence). The CDR3 coding sequence is TGTGCCAGCAGGGGGTATGGGGCGGGTGTCCCGGGACAGCCCCAGCATTTT. Translating gives CASRGYGAGVPGQPQHF.

The genes are TRBV7-7 and TRBJ2-5, with 9 bases lining up with TRBD1. V shed 4 bases, J shed 4 bases, and the junction held 7 bases outside the gene matches. Germline CDR1 and CDR2: SSHAT and FNYEAQ (reference sequence). CDR3 length: 15 amino acids. Written as DNA, the CDR3 is TGTGCCAGCAGCTCGCCGGGACAGGGTATAGAGACCCAGTACTTC. Protein sequence: CASSSPGQGIETQYF.

The chain recombines TRBV5-1 with TRBJ1-5; unclear D gene. Germline V gene sequence: CDR1 SGHRS, CDR2 YFSETQ. This CDR3 comprises 17 residues. Between the trimmed V and J ends, which lost 4 bases and 4 bases, there was a span of 21 bases. The CDR3 bases are TGCGCCAGCAGCCCCGGAGACACCCACCCCCCGAATCAGCCCCAGCATTTT. Its protein is CASSPGDTHPPNQPQHF.

The V gene is TRBV4-1, the J gene TRBJ1-4, with TRBD1 matching over 8 bases. This CDR3 has 16 amino acids. V trimming: 3 bases; J trimming: 5 bases; junction bases outside the gene matches: 8. Germline CDR1 is MGHRA and CDR2 is YSYEKL. DNA for the CDR3: TGCGCCAGCAGCCAGACACCGGGACAGGCAAATGAAAAACTGTTTTTT. Translating it yields CASSQTPGQANEKLFF.

The chain links TRBV19 to TRBJ2-7, with 8 bases aligning to TRBD1. With V trimmed by 7 bases and J by 6 bases, 8 bases remained unmatched. CDR3 size: 13 residues. The germline gives CDR1 LNHDA, CDR2 SQIVND (reference sequence). The CDR3 sequence: CASTRTGWGEQYF. CDR3 nucleotides: TGTGCCAGTACCAGGACAGGGTGGGGCGAGCAGTACTTC. The full variable domain, in which reference TRBV19 and TRBJ2-7 provide the parts outside the CDR3, is DGGITQSPKYLFRKEGQNVTLSCEQNLNHDAMYWYRQDPGQGLRLIYYSQIVNDFQKGDIAEGYSVSREKKESFPLTVTSAQKNPTAFYLCASTRTGWGEQYFGPGTRLTVT.